This TCR beta chain was identified in a study of blood T cell repertoires in COVID-19. Study at large: Whether acute or convalescent, the COVID-19 samples came from the United States, Italy and Spain. PBMCs, B-cell-depleted T cells, or T cells were the source of the cDNA or gDNA that made up the material.

Original methodology: It was from reference gene primer amplification that nucleated cell counts were estimated. The table came from immunoSEQ multiplex PCR; TCRdb's copy has only in-frame clones and leaves some out. Clonal size and the V and J genes are those of that table, whereas D and trimming came from the DNA. Of about 98,000 clones in the sample, 81% were seen once. Germline loops: CDR1 KGHDR, CDR2 SFDVKD. Trimming shortened V by 2 bases and J by 7 bases, and 10 bases separated the two germline ends. The CDR3 has 13 amino acids. Sequenced material: peripheral blood. The clonotype comes from a woman of 80 years or more with acute or convalescent COVID-19. The chain recombines TRBV24-1 with TRBJ1-2, with D hard to call. CDR3 sequence reads: CATSDSLGAGYTF. CDR3 sequence (DNA): TGTGCCACCAGTGATTCTCTCGGTGCTGGCTACACCTTC.